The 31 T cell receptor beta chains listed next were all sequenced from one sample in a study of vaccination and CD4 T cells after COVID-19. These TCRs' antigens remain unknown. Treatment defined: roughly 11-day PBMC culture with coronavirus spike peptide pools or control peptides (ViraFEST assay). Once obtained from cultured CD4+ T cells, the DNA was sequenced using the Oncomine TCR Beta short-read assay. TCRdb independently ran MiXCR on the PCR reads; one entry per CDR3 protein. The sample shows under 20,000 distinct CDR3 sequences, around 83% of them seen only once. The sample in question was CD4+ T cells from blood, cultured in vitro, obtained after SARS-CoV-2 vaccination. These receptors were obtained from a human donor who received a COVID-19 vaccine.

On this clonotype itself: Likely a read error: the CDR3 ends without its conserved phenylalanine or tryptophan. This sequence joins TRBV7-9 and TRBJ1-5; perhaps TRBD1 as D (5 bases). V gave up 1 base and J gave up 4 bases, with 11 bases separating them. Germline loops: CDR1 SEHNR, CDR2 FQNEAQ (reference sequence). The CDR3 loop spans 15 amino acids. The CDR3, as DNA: TGTGCCAGCAGCTTAGGAGGGGCGGGTAATCAGCCCCAGCATCTT. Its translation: CASSLGGAGNQPQHL.

The CDR3 DNA sequence: TGCAGTGCTAGTCAGACTAGCGGGGGGGTTTCAAATACGCAGTATTTT. Protein: CSASQTSGGVSNTQYF. V is TRBV20-1 and J is TRBJ2-3, with TRBD2 identical over 14 bases. The trim removed 3 bases at V and 7 bases at J, leaving 9 bases unmatched. In germline, CDR1 is DFQATT, CDR2 SNEGSKA (reference sequence). The CDR3 has 16 amino acids.

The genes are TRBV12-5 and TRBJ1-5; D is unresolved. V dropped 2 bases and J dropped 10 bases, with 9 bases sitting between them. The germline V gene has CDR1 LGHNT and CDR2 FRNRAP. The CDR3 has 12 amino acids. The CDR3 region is CASGLPRHPQHF. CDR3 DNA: TGTGCTAGTGGTTTGCCCCGTCATCCCCAGCATTTT.

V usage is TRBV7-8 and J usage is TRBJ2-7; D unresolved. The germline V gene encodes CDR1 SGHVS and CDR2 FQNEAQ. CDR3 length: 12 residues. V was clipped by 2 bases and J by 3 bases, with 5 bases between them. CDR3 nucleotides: TGTGCCAGCAGCTTACTAGACTACGAGCAGTACTTC. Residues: CASSLLDYEQYF.

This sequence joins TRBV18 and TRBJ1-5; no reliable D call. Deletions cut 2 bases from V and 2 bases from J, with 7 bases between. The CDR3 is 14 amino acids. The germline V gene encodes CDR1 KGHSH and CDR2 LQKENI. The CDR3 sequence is CASSPGSGNQPQHF. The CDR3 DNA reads TGTGCCAGCTCACCAGGAAGTGGCAATCAGCCCCAGCATTTT. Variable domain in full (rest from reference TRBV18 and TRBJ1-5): NAGVMQNPRHLVRRRGQEARLRCSPMKGHSHVYWYRQLPEEGLKFMVYLQKENIIDESGMPKERFSAEFPKEGPSILRIQQVVRGDSAAYFCASSPGSGNQPQHFGDGTRLSIL.

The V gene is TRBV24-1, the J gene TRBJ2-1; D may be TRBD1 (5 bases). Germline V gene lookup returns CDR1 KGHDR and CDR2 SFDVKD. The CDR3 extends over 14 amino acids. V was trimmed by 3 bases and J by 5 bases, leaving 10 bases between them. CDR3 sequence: CATSDLGQHNEQFF. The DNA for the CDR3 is TGTGCCACCAGTGATCTAGGACAACACAATGAGCAGTTCTTC.

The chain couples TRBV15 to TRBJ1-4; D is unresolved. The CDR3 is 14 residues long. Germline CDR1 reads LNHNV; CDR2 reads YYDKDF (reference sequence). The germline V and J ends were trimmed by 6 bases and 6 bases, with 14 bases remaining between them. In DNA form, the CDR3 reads TGTGCCACCAGTACCCGAAGGGTAGATGAAAAACTGTTTTTT. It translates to CATSTRRVDEKLFF. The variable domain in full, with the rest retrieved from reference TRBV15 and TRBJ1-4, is DAMVIQNPRYQVTQFGKPVTLSCSQTLNHNVMYWYQQKSSQAPKLLFHYYDKDFNNEADTPDNFQSRRPNTSFCFLDIRSPGLGDTAMYLCATSTRRVDEKLFFGSGTQLSVL.

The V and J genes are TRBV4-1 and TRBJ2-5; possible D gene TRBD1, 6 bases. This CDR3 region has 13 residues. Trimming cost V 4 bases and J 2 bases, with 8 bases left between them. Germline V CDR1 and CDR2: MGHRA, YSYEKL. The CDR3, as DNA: TGCGCCAGCAGCCCCGGACAGCAAGAGACCCAGTACTTC. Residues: CASSPGQQETQYF.

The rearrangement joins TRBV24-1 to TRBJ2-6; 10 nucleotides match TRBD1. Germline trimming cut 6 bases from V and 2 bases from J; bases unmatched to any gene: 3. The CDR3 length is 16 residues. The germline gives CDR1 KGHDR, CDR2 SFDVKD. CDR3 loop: CATSKTGGAGANVLTF. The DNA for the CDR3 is TGTGCCACCAGTAAGACAGGGGGCGCTGGGGCCAACGTCCTGACTTTC.

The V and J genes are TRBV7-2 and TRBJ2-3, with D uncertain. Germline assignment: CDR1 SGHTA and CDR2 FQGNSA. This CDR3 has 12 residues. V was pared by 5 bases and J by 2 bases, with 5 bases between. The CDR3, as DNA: TGTGCCAGCAGCAGAAACACAGATACGCAGTATTTT. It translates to CASSRNTDTQYF.

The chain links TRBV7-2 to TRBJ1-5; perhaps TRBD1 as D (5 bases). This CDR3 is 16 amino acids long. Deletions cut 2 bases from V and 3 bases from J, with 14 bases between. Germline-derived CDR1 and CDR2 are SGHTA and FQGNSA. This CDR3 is CASSLLTVGNNQPQHF. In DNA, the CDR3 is TGTGCCAGCAGCTTACTGACAGTAGGAAACAATCAGCCCCAGCATTTT. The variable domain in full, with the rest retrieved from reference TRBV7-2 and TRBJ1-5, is GAGVSQSPSNKVTEKGKDVELRCDPISGHTALYWYRQSLGQGLEFLIYFQGNSAPDKSGLPSDRFSAERTGGSVSTLTIQRTQQEDSAVYLCASSLLTVGNNQPQHFGDGTRLSIL.

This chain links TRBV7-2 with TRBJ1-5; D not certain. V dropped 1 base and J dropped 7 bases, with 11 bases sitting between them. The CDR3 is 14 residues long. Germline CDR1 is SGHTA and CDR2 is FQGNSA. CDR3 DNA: TGTGCCAGCAGCTTAGGGGCCCCATGGCAGCCCCAGCATTTT. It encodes CASSLGAPWQPQHF.

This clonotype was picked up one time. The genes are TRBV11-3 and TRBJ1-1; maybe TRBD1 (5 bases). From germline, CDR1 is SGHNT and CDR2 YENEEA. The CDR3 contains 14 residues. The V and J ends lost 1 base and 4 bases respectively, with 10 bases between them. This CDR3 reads CASSLVAGSTEAFF. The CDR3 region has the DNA TGTGCCAGCAGCTTAGTAGCAGGGAGCACTGAAGCTTTCTTT.

The CDR3 is CAFTTGETQYF. The CDR3, as DNA: TGTGCCTTCACCACCGGGGAGACCCAGTACTTC. This chain joins TRBV30 and TRBJ2-5; D gene unclear. Trimming left V 7 bases short and J 5 bases short, with 11 bases between. Per the germline V gene, CDR1 is GTSNPN and CDR2 is SVGIG (reference sequence). This CDR3 region has 11 residues. The variable domain in full, completed from reference TRBV30 and TRBJ2-5, reads SQTIHQWPATLVQPVGSPLSLECTVEGTSNPNLYWYRQAAGRGLQLLFYSVGIGQISSEVPQNLSASRPQDRQFILSSKKLLLSDSGFYLCAFTTGETQYFGPGTRLLVL.

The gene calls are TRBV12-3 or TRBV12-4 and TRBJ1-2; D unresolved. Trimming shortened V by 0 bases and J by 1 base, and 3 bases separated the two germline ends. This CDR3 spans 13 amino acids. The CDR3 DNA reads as TGTGCCAGCAGTTTAGCGGTTAACTATGGCTACACCTTC. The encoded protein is CASSLAVNYGYTF.

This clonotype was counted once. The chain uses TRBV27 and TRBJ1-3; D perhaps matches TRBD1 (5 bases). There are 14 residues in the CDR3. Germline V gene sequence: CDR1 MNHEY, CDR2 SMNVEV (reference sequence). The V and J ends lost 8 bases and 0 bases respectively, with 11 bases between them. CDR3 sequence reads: CASLGAVSGNTIYF. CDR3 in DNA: TGTGCCAGCCTAGGGGCAGTCTCTGGAAACACCATATATTTT.

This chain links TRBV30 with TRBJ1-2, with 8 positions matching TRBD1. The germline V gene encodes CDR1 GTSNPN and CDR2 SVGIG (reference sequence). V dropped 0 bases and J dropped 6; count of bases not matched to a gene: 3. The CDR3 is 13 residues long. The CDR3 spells CAWSVRTGNGYTF. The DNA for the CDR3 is TGTGCCTGGAGTGTACGGACAGGGAATGGCTACACCTTC.

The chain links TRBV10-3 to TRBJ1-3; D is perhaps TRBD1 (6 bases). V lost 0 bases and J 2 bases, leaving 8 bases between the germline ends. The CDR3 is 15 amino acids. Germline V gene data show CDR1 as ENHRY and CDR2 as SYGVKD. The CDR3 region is CAISESGQTGNTIYF. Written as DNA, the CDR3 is TGTGCCATCAGTGAGTCAGGACAGACTGGAAACACCATATATTTT.

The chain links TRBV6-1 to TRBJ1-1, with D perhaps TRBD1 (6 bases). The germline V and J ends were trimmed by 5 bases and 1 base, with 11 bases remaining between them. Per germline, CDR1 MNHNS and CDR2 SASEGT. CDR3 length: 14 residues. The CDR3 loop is CASSTQGSNTEAFF. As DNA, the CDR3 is TGTGCCAGCAGTACACAGGGCTCGAACACTGAAGCTTTCTTT.

The CDR3 here is CSVIPRRTGLNTEAFF. The DNA for the CDR3 is TGCAGCGTTATCCCCCGAAGGACAGGTTTGAACACTGAAGCTTTCTTT. The chain carries TRBV29-1 and TRBJ1-1; 7 bases match TRBD1. CDR1 and CDR2 (germline): SQVTM, ANQGSEA. This CDR3 region has 16 residues. Trimming at V came to 5 bases and at J to 0 bases, leaving 12 bases not matched to a gene.

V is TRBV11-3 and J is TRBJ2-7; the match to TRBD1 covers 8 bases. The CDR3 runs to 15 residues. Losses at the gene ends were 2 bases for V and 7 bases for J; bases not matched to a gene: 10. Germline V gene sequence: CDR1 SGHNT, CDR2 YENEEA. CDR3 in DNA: TGTGCCAGCAGCTTACTGACAGGGGCCTTCGGGGAGCAGTACTTC. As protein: CASSLLTGAFGEQYF.

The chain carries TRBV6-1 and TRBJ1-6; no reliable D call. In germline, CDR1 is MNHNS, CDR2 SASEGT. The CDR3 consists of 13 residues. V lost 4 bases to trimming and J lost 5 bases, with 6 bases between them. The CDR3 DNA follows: TGTGCCAGCAGTGGACAAAATAATTCACCCCTCCACTTT. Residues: CASSGQNNSPLHF.

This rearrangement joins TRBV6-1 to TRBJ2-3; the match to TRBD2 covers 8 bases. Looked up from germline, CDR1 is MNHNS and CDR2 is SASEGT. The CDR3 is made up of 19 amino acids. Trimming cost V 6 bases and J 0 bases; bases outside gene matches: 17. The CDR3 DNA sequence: TGTGCCAGCAGCCCCCCGCGATTTCGGGGGGGGTCTAGCACAGATACGCAGTATTTT. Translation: CASSPPRFRGGSSTDTQYF.

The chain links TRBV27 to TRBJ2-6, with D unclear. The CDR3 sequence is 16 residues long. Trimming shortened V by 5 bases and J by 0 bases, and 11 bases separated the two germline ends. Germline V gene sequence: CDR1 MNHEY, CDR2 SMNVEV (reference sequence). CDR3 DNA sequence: TGTGCCAGCAGTCTCGCCCGGTTCTCTGGGGCCAACGTCCTGACTTTC. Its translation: CASSLARFSGANVLTF.

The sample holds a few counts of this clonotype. The CDR3 spells CASSGPRTGPGYTF. In DNA form, the CDR3 reads TGTGCCAGCAGTGGGCCCAGGACAGGACCGGGCTACACCTTC. The J gene is TRBJ1-2, the V gene TRBV2; 7 bases map to TRBD1. The ends lost 4 bases at V and 8 bases at J; junction bases unmatched: 10. Germline loops: CDR1 SNHLY, CDR2 FYNNEI. CDR3 length equals 14 residues.

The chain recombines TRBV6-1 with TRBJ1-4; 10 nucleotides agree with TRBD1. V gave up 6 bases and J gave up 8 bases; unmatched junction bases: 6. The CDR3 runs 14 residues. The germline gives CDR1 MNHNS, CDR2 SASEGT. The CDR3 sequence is CASRATGGPEKLFF. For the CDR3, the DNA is TGTGCCAGCAGAGCGACAGGGGGCCCGGAAAAACTGTTTTTT.

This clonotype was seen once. CDR3 DNA: TGTGCCTGGAGTGACGGAGTTTCTGGAAACACCATATATTTT. Its translation is CAWSDGVSGNTIYF. The chain has TRBV30 and TRBJ1-3; no reliable D call. CDR3 length equals 14 residues. Germline V gene sequence: CDR1 GTSNPN, CDR2 SVGIG (reference sequence). Trimming cost V 1 base and J 1 base, with 8 bases left between them.

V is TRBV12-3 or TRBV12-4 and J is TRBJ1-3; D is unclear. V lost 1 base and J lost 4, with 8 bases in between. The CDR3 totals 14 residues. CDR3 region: CASSLVGHGNTIYF. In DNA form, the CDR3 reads TGTGCCAGCAGTTTAGTCGGCCACGGAAACACCATATATTTT.

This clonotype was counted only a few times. The CDR3: CASRQIPRDRVHGYTF. In DNA form, the CDR3 reads TGCGCCAGCAGACAGATTCCTCGGGACAGGGTACATGGCTACACCTTC. The chain employs TRBV23-1 and TRBJ1-2; 9 nucleotides line up with TRBD1. TRBV23-1 is identified as an open reading frame with a role that is uncertain. Trimming at V came to 6 bases and at J to 6 bases, leaving 14 bases not matched to a gene. This CDR3 contains 16 residues.

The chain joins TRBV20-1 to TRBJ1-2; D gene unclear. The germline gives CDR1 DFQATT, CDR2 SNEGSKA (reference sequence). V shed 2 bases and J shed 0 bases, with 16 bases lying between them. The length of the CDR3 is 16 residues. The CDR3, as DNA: TGCAGTGCTAGACAACATCGGACGGAGACTAACTATGGCTACACCTTC. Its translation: CSARQHRTETNYGYTF.

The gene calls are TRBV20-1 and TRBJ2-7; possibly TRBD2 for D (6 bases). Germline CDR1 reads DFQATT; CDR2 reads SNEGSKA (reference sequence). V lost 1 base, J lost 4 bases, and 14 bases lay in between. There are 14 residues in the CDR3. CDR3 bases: TGCAGTGCTAGAGGTGGAGCGGGCTTATACGAGCAGTACTTC. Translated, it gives CSARGGAGLYEQYF.